The source of this T cell receptor beta chain is a study of T cell responses to AZD1222 COVID-19 vaccine. Germline lookup yields CDR1 LNHDA and CDR2 SQIVND (reference sequence). The CDR3 loop spans 13 amino acids. The ends were cut back, 7 bases at V and 7 bases at J, with 14 bases in the middle. The protocol was immunoSEQ multiplex PCR, while the TCRdb copy is restricted to in-frame clones and leaves out a portion. Found here are 100,000 to 150,000 clones, approximately 88% of them singletons; the top ten hold around 5.9%. Study-wide results and caveats: Baseline testing showed seropositivity in only a handful of AZD1222 recipients. Donor demographics were predominantly white British with a female majority; clonal diversity may be underestimated. Increased Spike-specific TCR breadth and depth were observed after two AZD1222 doses. Only after the peak T cell response were repertoires sampled.

Regarding this clone: The antigen remains unidentified.

The sample was peripheral blood, taken on day 0 of AZD1222 vaccination. This receptor was identified in an adult in good health. This chain connects TRBV19 to TRBJ1-5; D may be TRBD1 (5 bases). As DNA, the CDR3 is TGTGCCAGTACCCCCAGGGTCGGCCAGCCCCAGCATTTT. Protein product: CASTPRVGQPQHF.